This T cell receptor beta chain comes out of a study of blood T cell repertoires in COVID-19. Overall study: The United States, Italy and Spain were the sources of the acute and convalescent COVID-19 samples.

V was pared by 4 bases and J by 8 bases, with 14 bases between. Germline V gene lookup returns CDR1 MGHDK and CDR2 SYGVNS. The CDR3 sequence is 13 residues long. The table came from immunoSEQ multiplex PCR; TCRdb's copy has only in-frame clones and leaves some out. This sample has 120,000 to 150,000 clones, with more than 75% found just once. The clonotype originates from a man between 60 and 75 years old with active or convalescent COVID-19. The genes are TRBV25-1 and TRBJ1-1; D might be TRBD1 (6 bases). Sequencing was performed on peripheral blood. The CDR3 DNA sequence: TGTGCCAGCAGTGCAATACAGGGAATCGAAGCTTTCTTT. As protein: CASSAIQGIEAFF.